This is a list of T cell receptor beta chains from one sample in a study of shared clonotypes between healthy human individuals. Generated by immunoSEQ multiplex PCR, the TCRdb table keeps only in-frame clones and is missing some. Of over a million clones listed, 96% are singletons. Sequenced sample: naive CD4+ T cells sorted from blood. Receptors were obtained from a man aged 25-40 years in good health. CDR3s include the opening cysteine and the closing phenylalanine or tryptophan. The D gene is left open where the match is weak. For some rows the clone size is stated as once, few or many, or as a class when expanded; others skip it.

TRBD2 - TRBJ2-1 TRBV6-5 TGTGCCAGCAGCACACTAGCGGGAGTAACTGAGCAGTTCTTC CASSTLAGVTEQFF
TRBD2 - TRBJ2-7 TRBV5-6 TGTGCCAGCAGCTCCAGGACTAGCGGGAGATCCCGGGAGCAGTACTTC CASSSRTSGRSREQYF
- - TRBJ2-7 TRBV6-5 TGTGCCAGCAGTGGGGTGGACGAGCAGTACTTC CASSGVDEQYF
- once TRBJ1-3 TRBV6-5 TGTGCCAGCAGTTACACGTTGAACTCTGGAAACACCATATATTTT CASSYTLNSGNTIYF
- - TRBJ1-2 TRBV28 TGTGCCAGCAGGGCGGGCACTGTCGGCTACACCTTC CASRAGTVGYTF
- - TRBJ2-5 TRBV2 TGTGCCAGCAGCCTCGACACGGGGGAGACCCAGTACTTC CASSLDTGETQYF
TRBD1 - TRBJ2-1 TRBV7-2 TGTGCCAGCAGCTTAGTTGGGACAGGGGGGAAAAACAATGAGCAGTTCTTC CASSLVGTGGKNNEQFF
- - TRBJ2-3 TRBV30 TGTGCCTGTACGGGGAGAAGCACAGATACGCAGTATTTT CACTGRSTDTQYF
- - TRBJ1-1 TRBV10-3 TGTGCCATCAACCCCTTAGGGGGGAACACTGAAGCTTTCTTT CAINPLGGNTEAFF
- - TRBJ2-5 TRBV2 TGTGCCAGCAGTGTGGCGTTTTCGGTCCGAGGGGAGACCCAGTACTTC CASSVAFSVRGETQYF
- - TRBJ2-7 TRBV10-1 TGCGCCAGCAGTGAGTCGAGTCGGGTGCGGGAGCAGTACTTC CASSESSRVREQYF
- - TRBJ2-2 TRBV5-1 TGCGCCAGCAGCTTGGGGGACTTCCCCGGGGAGCTGTTTTTT CASSLGDFPGELFF
- - TRBJ1-4 TRBV25-1 TGTGCCAGCAGTGATCGGCAGGACCTAACTAATGAAAAACTGTTTTTT CASSDRQDLTNEKLFF
- - TRBJ2-5 TRBV4-3 TGCGCCAGCAGCCAAGGAGCGGCGACTGCCTCACAAGAGACCCAGTACTTC CASSQGAATASQETQYF
TRBD2 - TRBJ2-7 TRBV5-4 TGTGCCAGCAGCTTGGCTAGCGGACCCTCCTACGAGCAGTACTTC CASSLASGPSYEQYF
- - TRBJ2-6 TRBV6-6 TGTGCCAGCAGTTACTCTGGGGCCAACGTCCTGACTTTC CASSYSGANVLTF
TRBD2 - TRBJ2-1 TRBV6-5 TGTGCCAGCAGGGCGCTAGCGGGAGGTTACAATGAGCAGTTCTTC CASRALAGGYNEQFF
TRBD1 - TRBJ1-1 TRBV28 TGTGCCAGCAGTACCGGACAGGGCGTATTAGCTTTCTTT CASSTGQGVLAFF
TRBD1 - TRBJ2-5 TRBV7-2 TGTGCCAGCAGCTTCGGGACAGGGATCCAAGAGACCCAGTACTTC CASSFGTGIQETQYF
- - TRBJ1-1 TRBV9 TGTGCCAGCAGCCCCACGGCAGGGTCCACTGAAGCTTTCTTT CASSPTAGSTEAFF
- once TRBJ2-6 TRBV5-4 TGTGCCAGCAGCTTATCGTCTGGGGCCAACGTCCTGACTTTC CASSLSSGANVLTF
TRBD2 - TRBJ2-7 TRBV6-1 TGTGCCAGCAGTGCTAGCGGTTCCTACGAGCAGTACTTC CASSASGSYEQYF
- - TRBJ2-5 TRBV18 TGTGCCAGCTCACCGGGTCTCTCAGAGACCCAGTACTTC CASSPGLSETQYF
- - TRBJ2-5 TRBV2 TGTGCCAGCAGCCTATACCAAGAGACCCAGTACTTC CASSLYQETQYF
- - TRBJ1-2 TRBV15 TGTGCCACCAGCAAGGGGAGGGCGGGCTATGGCTACACCTTC CATSKGRAGYGYTF
- - TRBJ1-1 TRBV7-8 TGTGCCAGCAGTTCTTTCAGGGGTGAAGCTTTCTTT CASSSFRGEAFF
- - TRBJ2-1 TRBV7-6 TGTGCCAGCAGGTTAGGGCTCTCCTACAATGAGCAGTTCTTC CASRLGLSYNEQFF
TRBD2 - TRBJ2-1 TRBV5-1 TGCGCCAGCAGCCAGGGACTAGCGAATGAGCAGTTCTTC CASSQGLANEQFF
TRBD2 - TRBJ2-1 TRBV29-1 TGCAGCGTTGCTCGCCGTCTAGCGGGAGATAATGAGCAGTTCTTC CSVARRLAGDNEQFF
- - TRBJ2-5 TRBV7-9 TGTGGGGCAGCGTACCAAGAGACCCAGTACTTC CGAAYQETQYF
TRBD2 once TRBJ2-2 TRBV5-1 TGCGCCAGCAGTTTTCAAGCGGGAGGGGCGAACACCGGGGAGCTGTTTTTT CASSFQAGGANTGELFF
TRBD2 once TRBJ2-3 TRBV7-2 TGTGCCAGCAGCTTACGTCTAGCGGGAGATACGCAGTATTTT CASSLRLAGDTQYF
TRBD1 - TRBJ2-5 TRBV28 TGTGCCAGCAGTCTCATTACAGGGGGCCCAAGGACCCAGTACTTC CASSLITGGPRTQYF
TRBD1 - TRBJ2-4 TRBV7-8 TGTGCCAGCAGCCTAAGGACAGGACCTTTAGCCAAAAACATTCAGTACTTC CASSLRTGPLAKNIQYF
- - TRBJ1-1 TRBV5-1 TGCGCCAGCAGCTTGGGTGTTTGGGGAGCCAAGAACACTGAAGCTTTCTTT CASSLGVWGAKNTEAFF
- - TRBJ1-6 TRBV7-8 TGTGCCAGCAGCTTAGTGGGAGGGCAGAGCTCCTATAATTCACCCCTCCACTTT CASSLVGGQSSYNSPLHF
- - TRBJ2-6 TRBV4-3 TGCGCCAGCAGCCAAGATCCCGAGGGCCAGGGGAGGGTTAGCTCTGGGGCCAACGTCCTGACTTTC CASSQDPEGQGRVSSGANVLTF
TRBD2 - TRBJ2-3 TRBV5-1 TGCGCCAGCAGCTTCGGACTAGCGGGAGGGCGATGGGATACGCAGTATTTT CASSFGLAGGRWDTQYF
- - TRBJ1-2 TRBV30 TGTGCCTGGAGTGTAGGGCAGCTAGCTAACTATGGCTACACCTTC CAWSVGQLANYGYTF
- - TRBJ1-1 TRBV4-1 TGCGCCAGCGCGGCGCCTGGTGTAGACACTGAAGCTTTCTTT CASAAPGVDTEAFF
- - TRBJ1-2 TRBV11-1 TGTGCCAGCAGCCCTCTCGACGGCAGGGAATCTAACTATGGCTACACCTTC CASSPLDGRESNYGYTF
- - TRBJ1-2 TRBV30 TGTGCCTGGAGTCCTAACCCTGGGGATGGCTACACCTTC CAWSPNPGDGYTF
- - TRBJ2-1 TRBV28 TGTGCCAGCAGTTGGGTGTGGGCAGAGGAGCAGTTCTTC CASSWVWAEEQFF
- - TRBJ2-1 TRBV10-1 TGCGCCAGCAGTGAGTCAGGCAGGGTGATCCGGTACAATGAGCAGTTCTTC CASSESGRVIRYNEQFF